These 14 T cell receptor beta chains share one sample of origin, sequenced in a study of regulatory T cells in long-lasting Graves disease. To make TCR beta libraries, researchers used iRepertoire HTBI primers and Arm-PCR of CDR3 regions. MiXCR, applied by TCRdb to the multiplex PCR reads, yields one record per CDR3 protein. In the table there are about 450,000 distinct CDR3 sequences, 11% to 15% of which are singletons. The time point was: newly diagnosed GD, antithyroid drugs for less than 3 months. Extracted RNA from PBMCs served as the source of the TCR library. A further study also used this sample, focusing on T cells in Graves' hyperthyroidism and ophthalmopathy.

Sample: peripheral blood mononuclear cells (PBMCs), taken at new diagnosis, from a patient treated with antithyroid drugs. All receptors derive from a woman aged 50 to 60 with Graves disease.

This clonotype was counted at least ten times. The gene calls are TRBV12-3 or TRBV12-4 and TRBJ2-7; possibly TRBD1 for D (6 bases). Trimming took off 6 bases at V and 4 bases at J, with 22 bases between the two ends. The CDR3 has 16 amino acids. For the CDR3, the DNA is TGTGCCAGCAGCCTCACCCCGTCCGGGACACGTTACGAGCAGTACTTC. This encodes CASSLTPSGTRYEQYF.

This clonotype was seen many times. The chain employs TRBV12-3 or TRBV12-4 and TRBJ2-7, with 7 bases fitting TRBD2. The CDR3 contains 15 residues. With V trimmed by 5 bases and J by 4 bases, 11 bases remained unmatched. CDR3 sequence reads: CASSPREGGPYEQYF. CDR3 nucleotide sequence: TGTGCCAGCAGTCCCAGGGAGGGAGGACCTTACGAGCAGTACTTC.

The V call is TRBV20-1, the J call TRBJ2-1, with D possibly being TRBD2 (5 bases). The CDR3 spans 10 residues. The germline V gene has CDR1 DFQATT and CDR2 SNEGSKA (reference sequence). Trimming cost V 8 bases and J 9 bases, with 11 bases left between them. CDR3 residues: CSTAAGEQFF. Here the CDR3 DNA reads TGCAGTACGGCTGCGGGTGAGCAGTTCTTC.

About this clonotype: A much larger clonotype is one base distant, so this may be a read error. V gene TRBV5-1 combines with J gene TRBJ2-7; 7 bases are a match to TRBD1. CDR3 size: 14 residues. Per germline, CDR1 SGHRS and CDR2 YFSETQ. The CDR3 loop is CASSFGQVDYGQYF. For the CDR3, the DNA is TGCGCCAGCAGCTTCGGACAGGTTGACTACGGGCAGTACTTC.

There are a few counts of this clonotype. CDR3 DNA: TGTGCCAGCAGTACAGGGACGAAGCAGCCCCAGCATTTT. Its translation is CASSTGTKQPQHF. This chain joins TRBV28 and TRBJ1-5; D may be TRBD1 (6 bases). The CDR3 covers 13 residues. The germline CDR1 and CDR2 sequences are MDHEN and SYDVKM. The ends were cut back, 5 bases at V and 7 bases at J, with 12 bases in the middle.

This clonotype was detected only a few times. V gene TRBV5-1 combines with J gene TRBJ1-4; 10 nucleotides agree with TRBD1. Germline CDR1 is SGHRS and CDR2 is YFSETQ. The V gene end was trimmed by 4 bases and the J gene end by 7 bases; junction bases not matched to a gene: 7. The CDR3 has 15 residues. CDR3 sequence (DNA): TGCGCCAGCAGCGTCCGACAGGGGGCGGGTGAAAAACTGTTTTTT. As protein: CASSVRQGAGEKLFF.

This clonotype was counted many times. The CDR3 nucleotides are TGTGCCTGGAGTAGCAGCGGGTTTACCTACGAGCAGTACTTC. It translates to CAWSSSGFTYEQYF. J is TRBJ2-7 and V is TRBV30; the D gene is possibly TRBD2 (6 bases). This CDR3 contains 14 residues. The germline gives CDR1 GTSNPN, CDR2 SVGIG (reference sequence). V was shortened by 2 bases and J by 2 bases, with 13 bases between the two germline ends.

This clonotype was seen at least ten times. The chain uses TRBV29-1 and TRBJ2-1; TRBD2 matches 14 bases. This CDR3 comprises 13 residues. J was trimmed by 9 bases and V by 6 bases; bases with no gene match: 4. The V gene's germline CDR1 is SQVTM and CDR2 ANQGSEA. CDR3 in amino acids: CSVTSGRATEQFF. The CDR3 DNA reads TGCAGCGTGACTAGCGGGAGGGCCACTGAGCAGTTCTTC.

The sample holds many counts of this clonotype. The gene calls are TRBV7-8 and TRBJ1-1; TRBD1 agrees at 7 bases. The CDR3 loop spans 15 amino acids. Trimming removed 5 bases from V and 4 bases from J; junction bases left unmatched: 10. Germline assignment: CDR1 SGHVS and CDR2 FQNEAQ. CDR3 nucleotides: TGTGCCAGCAGCGTCACAGGGGAATTCGGCACTGAAGCTTTCTTT. The encoded protein is CASSVTGEFGTEAFF. The whole variable domain, remainder taken from reference TRBV7-8 and TRBJ1-1, is GAGVSQSPRYKVAKRGQDVALRCDPISGHVSLFWYQQALGQGPEFLTYFQNEAQLDKSGLPSDRFFAERPEGSVSTLKIQRTQQEDSAVYLCASSVTGEFGTEAFFGQGTRLTVV.

This clonotype was found a few times. This may come from a read error, since a much larger clone is one base off. The gene calls are TRBV28 and TRBJ1-1; 10 bases line up with TRBD1. Germline V lookup: CDR1 MDHEN, CDR2 SYDVKM. Trimming cost V 6 bases and J 1 base; bases outside gene matches: 14. The CDR3 loop spans 18 amino acids. The CDR3 DNA reads TGTGCCAGCAGAGAACTCCGGGACAGGGGAACTGCGAACACTGAAGCTTTCTTT. This codes for CASRELRDRGTANTEAFF.

This sequence joins TRBV7-3 and TRBJ2-2; 7 positions agree with TRBD1. With 2 bases clipped from V and 6 bases from J, the junction kept 9 bases outside the gene matches. Germline V gene data show CDR1 as SGHTA and CDR2 as FQGTGA. The CDR3 is 16 amino acids. The CDR3 reads CASSLEGATFAGELFF. Written as DNA, the CDR3 is TGTGCCAGCAGCTTAGAGGGGGCAACGTTCGCCGGGGAGCTGTTTTTT. The full variable domain, its missing parts supplied by reference TRBV7-3 and TRBJ2-2, is GAGVSQTPSNKVTEKGKYVELRCDPISGHTALYWYRQSLGQGPEFLIYFQGTGAADDSGLPNDRFFAVRPEGSVSTLKIQRTERGDSAVYLCASSLEGATFAGELFFGEGSRLTVL.

This clonotype was observed many times. The chain combines TRBV10-1 with TRBJ2-7, with 7 bases identical to TRBD1. Germline V CDR1 and CDR2: WNHNN, SYGVQD (reference sequence). Trimming took 2 bases from V and 6 from J; bases not matched to a gene: 7. CDR3 length: 14 amino acids. Written as DNA, the CDR3 is TGCGCCAGCAGTGAGACAGGGGAACCGCCCGAGCAGTACTTC. Its translation: CASSETGEPPEQYF.

This clonotype was counted between two and nine times. The genes are TRBV5-1 and TRBJ1-2; tentative D call: TRBD1 (5 bases). In germline, CDR1 is SGHRS, CDR2 YFSETQ. V was trimmed by 4 bases and J by 3 bases, leaving 16 bases between them. This CDR3 has 15 amino acids. CDR3 DNA: TGCGCCAGCAGCCCCGGGACCGCCCGCGACTATGGCTACACCTTC. Translation: CASSPGTARDYGYTF.

This clonotype has ten or more counts. The V gene is TRBV3-1, the J gene TRBJ2-3; no firm D call. The CDR3 is 13 amino acids. Per germline, CDR1 LGHDT and CDR2 YNNKEL (reference sequence). V lost 0 bases, J lost 4 bases, and 5 bases lay in between. This CDR3 reads CASSQDGSDTQYF. The CDR3, as DNA: TGTGCCAGCAGCCAAGACGGTTCAGATACGCAGTATTTT.